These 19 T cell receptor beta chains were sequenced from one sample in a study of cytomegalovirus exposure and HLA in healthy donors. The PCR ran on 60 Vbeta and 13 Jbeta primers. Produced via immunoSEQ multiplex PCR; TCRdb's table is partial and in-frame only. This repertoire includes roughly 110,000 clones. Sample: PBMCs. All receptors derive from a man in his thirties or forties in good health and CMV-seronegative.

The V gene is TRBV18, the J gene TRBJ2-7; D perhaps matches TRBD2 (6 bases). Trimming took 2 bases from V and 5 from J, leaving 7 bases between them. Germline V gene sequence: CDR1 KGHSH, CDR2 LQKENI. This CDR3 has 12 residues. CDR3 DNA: TGTGCCAGCTCACCAGGCGGGAACGAGCAGTACTTC. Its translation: CASSPGGNEQYF.

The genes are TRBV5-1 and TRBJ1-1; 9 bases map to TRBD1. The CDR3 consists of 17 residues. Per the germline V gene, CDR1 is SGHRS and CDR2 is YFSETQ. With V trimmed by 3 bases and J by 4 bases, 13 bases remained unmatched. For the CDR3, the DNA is TGCGCCAGCAGCTGGGCCGGGACAGGGCGTGGAGCCACTGAAGCTTTCTTT. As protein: CASSWAGTGRGATEAFF. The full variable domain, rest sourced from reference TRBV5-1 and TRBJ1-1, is KAGVTQTPRYLIKTRGQQVTLSCSPISGHRSVSWYQQTPGQGLQFLFEYFSETQRNKGNFPGRFSGRQFSNSRSEMNVSTLELGDSALYLCASSWAGTGRGATEAFFGQGTRLTVV.

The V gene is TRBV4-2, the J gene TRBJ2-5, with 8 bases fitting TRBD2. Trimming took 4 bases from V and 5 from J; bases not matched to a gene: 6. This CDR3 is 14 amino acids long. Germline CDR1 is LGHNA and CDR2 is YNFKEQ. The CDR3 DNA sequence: TGTGCCAGCAGCCTCGGGGGGGACGGGGAGACCCAGTACTTC. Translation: CASSLGGDGETQYF.

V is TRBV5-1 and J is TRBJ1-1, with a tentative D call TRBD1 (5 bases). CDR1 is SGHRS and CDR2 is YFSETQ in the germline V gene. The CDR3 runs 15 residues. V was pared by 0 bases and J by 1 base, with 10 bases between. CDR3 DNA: TGCGCCAGCAGCTTGGGCGGGGCCGGGAACACTGAAGCTTTCTTT. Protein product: CASSLGGAGNTEAFF.

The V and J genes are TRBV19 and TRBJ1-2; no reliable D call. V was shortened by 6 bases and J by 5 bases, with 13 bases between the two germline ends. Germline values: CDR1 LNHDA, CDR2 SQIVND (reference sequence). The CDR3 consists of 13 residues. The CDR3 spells CASRPEGIYGYTF. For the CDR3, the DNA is TGTGCCAGTAGGCCCGAGGGAATTTATGGCTACACCTTC.

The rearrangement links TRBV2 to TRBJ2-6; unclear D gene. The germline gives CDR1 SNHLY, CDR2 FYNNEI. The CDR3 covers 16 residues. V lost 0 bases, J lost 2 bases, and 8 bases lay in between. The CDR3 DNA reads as TGTGCCAGCAGTGAAGCGCCCCAGGCTGGGGCCAACGTCCTGACTTTC. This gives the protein CASSEAPQAGANVLTF. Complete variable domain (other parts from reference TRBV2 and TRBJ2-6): EPEVTQTPSHQVTQMGQEVILRCVPISNHLYFYWYRQILGQKVEFLVSFYNNEISEKSEIFDDQFSVERPDGSNFTLKIRSTKLEDSAMYFCASSEAPQAGANVLTFGAGSRLTVL.

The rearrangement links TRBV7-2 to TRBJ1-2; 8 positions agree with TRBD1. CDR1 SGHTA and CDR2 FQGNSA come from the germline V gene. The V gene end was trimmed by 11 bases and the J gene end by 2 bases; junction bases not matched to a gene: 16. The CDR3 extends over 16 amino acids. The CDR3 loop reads CAEATNRGSSNYGYTF. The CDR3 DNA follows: TGTGCCGAAGCGACAAACAGGGGGTCTTCCAACTATGGCTACACCTTC.

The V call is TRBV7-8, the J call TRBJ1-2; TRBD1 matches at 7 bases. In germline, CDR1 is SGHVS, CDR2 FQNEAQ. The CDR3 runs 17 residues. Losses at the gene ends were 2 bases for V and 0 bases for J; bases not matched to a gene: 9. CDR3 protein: CASSLHHRGPTNYGYTF. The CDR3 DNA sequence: TGTGCCAGCAGCTTACATCACAGGGGACCCACTAACTATGGCTACACCTTC. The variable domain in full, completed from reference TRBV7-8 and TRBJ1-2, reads GAGVSQSPRYKVAKRGQDVALRCDPISGHVSLFWYQQALGQGPEFLTYFQNEAQLDKSGLPSDRFFAERPEGSVSTLKIQRTQQEDSAVYLCASSLHHRGPTNYGYTFGSGTRLTVV.

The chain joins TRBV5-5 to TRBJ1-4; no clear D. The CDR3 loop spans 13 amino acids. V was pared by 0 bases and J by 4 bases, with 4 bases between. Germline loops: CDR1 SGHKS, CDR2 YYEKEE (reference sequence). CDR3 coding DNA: TGTGCCAGCAGCTTGGACAGTAATGAAAAACTGTTTTTT. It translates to CASSLDSNEKLFF.

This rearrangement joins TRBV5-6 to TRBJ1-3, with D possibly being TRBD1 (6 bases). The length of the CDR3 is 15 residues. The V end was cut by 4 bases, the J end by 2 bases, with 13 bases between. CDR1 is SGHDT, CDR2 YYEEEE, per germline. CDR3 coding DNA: TGTGCCAGCAGCCCTCGGGGGGGCGCTGGAAACACCATATATTTT. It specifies CASSPRGGAGNTIYF. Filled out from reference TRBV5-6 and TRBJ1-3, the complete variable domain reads DAGVTQSPTHLIKTRGQQVTLRCSPKSGHDTVSWYQQALGQGPQFIFQYYEEEERQRGNFPDRFSGHQFPNYSSELNVNALLLGDSALYLCASSPRGGAGNTIYFGEGSWLTVV.

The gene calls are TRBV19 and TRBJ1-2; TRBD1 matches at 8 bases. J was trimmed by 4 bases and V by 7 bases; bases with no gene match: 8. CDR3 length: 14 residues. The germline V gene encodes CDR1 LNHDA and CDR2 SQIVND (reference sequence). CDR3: CASTGRDRPYGYTF. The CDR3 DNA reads TGTGCCAGTACTGGCCGGGACAGGCCCTATGGCTACACCTTC.

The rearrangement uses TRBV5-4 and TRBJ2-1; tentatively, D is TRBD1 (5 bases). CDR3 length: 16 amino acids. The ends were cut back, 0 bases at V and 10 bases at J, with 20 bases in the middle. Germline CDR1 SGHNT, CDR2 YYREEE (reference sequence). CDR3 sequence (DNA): TGTGCCAGCAGCTTGGCCGGGTTAGCAGGGTCAGACGAGCAGTTCTTC. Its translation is CASSLAGLAGSDEQFF. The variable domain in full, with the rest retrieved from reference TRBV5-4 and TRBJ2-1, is ETGVTQSPTHLIKTRGQQVTLRCSSQSGHNTVSWYQQALGQGPQFIFQYYREEENGRGNFPPRFSGLQFPNYSSELNVNALELDDSALYLCASSLAGLAGSDEQFFGPGTRLTVL.

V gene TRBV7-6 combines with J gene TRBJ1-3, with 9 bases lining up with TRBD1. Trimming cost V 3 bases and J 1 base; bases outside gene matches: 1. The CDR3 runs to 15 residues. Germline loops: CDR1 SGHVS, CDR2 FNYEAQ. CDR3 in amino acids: CASSFGQGSGNTIYF. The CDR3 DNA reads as TGTGCCAGCAGCTTCGGACAGGGGTCTGGAAACACCATATATTTT. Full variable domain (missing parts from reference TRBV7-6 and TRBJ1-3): GAGVSQSPRYKVTKRGQDVALRCDPISGHVSLYWYRQALGQGPEFLTYFNYEAQQDKSGLPNDRFSAERPEGSISTLTIQRTEQRDSAMYRCASSFGQGSGNTIYFGEGSWLTVV.

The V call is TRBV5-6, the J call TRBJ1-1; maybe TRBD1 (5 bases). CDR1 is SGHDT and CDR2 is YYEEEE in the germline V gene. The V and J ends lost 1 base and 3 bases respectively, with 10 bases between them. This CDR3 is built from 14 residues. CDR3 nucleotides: TGTGCCAGCAGCTTGTATGCAGGGTACACTGAAGCTTTCTTT. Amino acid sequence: CASSLYAGYTEAFF. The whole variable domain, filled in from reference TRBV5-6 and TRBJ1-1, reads DAGVTQSPTHLIKTRGQQVTLRCSPKSGHDTVSWYQQALGQGPQFIFQYYEEEERQRGNFPDRFSGHQFPNYSSELNVNALLLGDSALYLCASSLYAGYTEAFFGQGTRLTVV.

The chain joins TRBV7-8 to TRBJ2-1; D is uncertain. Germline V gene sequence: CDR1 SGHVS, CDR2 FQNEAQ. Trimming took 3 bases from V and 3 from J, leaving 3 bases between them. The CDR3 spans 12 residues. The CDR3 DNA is TGTGCCAGCAGCTTTATCTACAATGAGCAGTTCTTC. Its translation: CASSFIYNEQFF.

CDR3 sequence reads: CASRGQGRTEAFF. As DNA, the CDR3 is TGTGCCAGCAGAGGACAGGGGCGCACTGAAGCTTTCTTT. The chain couples TRBV6-6 to TRBJ1-1; TRBD1 agrees at 9 bases. Germline loops: CDR1 MNHNY, CDR2 SVGAGI (reference sequence). The CDR3 covers 13 residues. After removal of 6 bases from V and 4 bases from J, the junction contained 3 bases not matched to a gene.

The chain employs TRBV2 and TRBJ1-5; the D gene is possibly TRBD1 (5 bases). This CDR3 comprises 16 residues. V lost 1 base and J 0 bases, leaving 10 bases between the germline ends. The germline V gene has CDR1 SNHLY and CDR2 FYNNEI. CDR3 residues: CASSEDRRYSNQPQHF. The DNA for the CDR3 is TGTGCCAGCAGTGAAGACAGGAGATATAGCAATCAGCCCCAGCATTTT.

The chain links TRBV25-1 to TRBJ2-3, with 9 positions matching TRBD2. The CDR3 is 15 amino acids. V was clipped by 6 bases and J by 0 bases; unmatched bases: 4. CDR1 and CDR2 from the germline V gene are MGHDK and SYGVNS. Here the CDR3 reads CASRASGGSTDTQYF. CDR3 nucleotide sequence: TGTGCCAGCAGGGCAAGCGGGGGGAGCACAGATACGCAGTATTTT.

The CDR3 here is CARKGGHYGYTF. CDR3 DNA sequence: TGTGCCAGAAAAGGCGGGCATTATGGCTACACCTTC. V usage is TRBV19 and J usage is TRBJ1-2; no definite D call. This CDR3 region has 12 residues. Trimming shortened V by 9 bases and J by 5 bases, and 13 bases separated the two germline ends. The V gene's germline CDR1 is LNHDA and CDR2 SQIVND (reference sequence). Supplemented by reference TRBV19 and TRBJ1-2, the full variable domain reads DGGITQSPKYLFRKEGQNVTLSCEQNLNHDAMYWYRQDPGQGLRLIYYSQIVNDFQKGDIAEGYSVSREKKESFPLTVTSAQKNPTAFYLCARKGGHYGYTFGSGTRLTVV.